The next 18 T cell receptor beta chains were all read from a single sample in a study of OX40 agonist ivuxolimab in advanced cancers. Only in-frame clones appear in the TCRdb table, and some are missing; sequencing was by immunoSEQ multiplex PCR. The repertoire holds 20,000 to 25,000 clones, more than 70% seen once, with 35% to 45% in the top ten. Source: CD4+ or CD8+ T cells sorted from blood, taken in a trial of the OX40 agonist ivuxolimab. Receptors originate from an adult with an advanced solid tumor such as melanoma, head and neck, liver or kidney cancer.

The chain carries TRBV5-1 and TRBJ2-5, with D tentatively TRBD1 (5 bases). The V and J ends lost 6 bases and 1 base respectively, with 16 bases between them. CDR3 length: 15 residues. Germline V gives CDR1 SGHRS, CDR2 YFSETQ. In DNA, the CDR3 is TGCGCCAGCAAAATAATCGACAGCTTCCAAGAGACCCAGTACTTC. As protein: CASKIIDSFQETQYF.

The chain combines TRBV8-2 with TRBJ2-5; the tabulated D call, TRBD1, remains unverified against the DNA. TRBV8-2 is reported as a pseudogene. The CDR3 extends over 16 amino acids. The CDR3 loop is CGSDIRRIIVDETQYF. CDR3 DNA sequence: TGTGGCAGTGACATACGTAGGATCATCGTCGACGAGACCCAGTACTTC.

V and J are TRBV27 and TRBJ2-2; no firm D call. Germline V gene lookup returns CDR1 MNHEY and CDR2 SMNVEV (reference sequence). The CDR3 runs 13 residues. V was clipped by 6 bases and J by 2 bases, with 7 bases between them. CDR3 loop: CASSQSNTGELFF. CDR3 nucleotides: TGTGCCAGCAGCCAGTCTAACACCGGGGAGCTGTTTTTT.

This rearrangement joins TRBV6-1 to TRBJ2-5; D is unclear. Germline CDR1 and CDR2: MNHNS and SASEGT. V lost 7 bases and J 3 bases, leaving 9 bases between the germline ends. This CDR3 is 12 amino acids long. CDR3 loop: CASIGEEETQYF. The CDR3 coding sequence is TGTGCCAGCATTGGGGAAGAAGAGACCCAGTACTTC.

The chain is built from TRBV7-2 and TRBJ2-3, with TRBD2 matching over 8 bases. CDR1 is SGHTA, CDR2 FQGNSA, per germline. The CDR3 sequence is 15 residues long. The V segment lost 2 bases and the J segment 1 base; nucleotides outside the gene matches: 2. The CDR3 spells CASSLWRGGTDTQYF. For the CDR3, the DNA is TGTGCCAGCAGCTTATGGCGGGGGGGCACAGATACGCAGTATTTT.

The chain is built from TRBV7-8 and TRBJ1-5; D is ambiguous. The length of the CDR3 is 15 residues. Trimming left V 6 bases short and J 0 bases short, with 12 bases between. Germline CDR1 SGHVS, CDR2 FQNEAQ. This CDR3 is CASRLERDSNQPQHF. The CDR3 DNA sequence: TGTGCCAGCAGGCTTGAGAGGGATAGCAATCAGCCCCAGCATTTT.

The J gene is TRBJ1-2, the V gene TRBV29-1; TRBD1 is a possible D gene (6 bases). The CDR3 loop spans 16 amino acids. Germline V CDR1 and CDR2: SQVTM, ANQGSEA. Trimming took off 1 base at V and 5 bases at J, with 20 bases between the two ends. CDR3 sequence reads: CSVEGGGAKILYGYTF. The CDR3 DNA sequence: TGCAGCGTTGAAGGGGGGGGCGCGAAGATCTTGTATGGCTACACCTTC.

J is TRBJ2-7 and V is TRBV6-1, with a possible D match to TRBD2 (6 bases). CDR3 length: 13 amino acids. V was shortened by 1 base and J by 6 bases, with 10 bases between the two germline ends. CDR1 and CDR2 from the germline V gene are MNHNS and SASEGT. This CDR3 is CASSEGGEGEQYF. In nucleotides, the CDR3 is TGTGCCAGCAGTGAAGGGGGGGAAGGCGAGCAGTACTTC.

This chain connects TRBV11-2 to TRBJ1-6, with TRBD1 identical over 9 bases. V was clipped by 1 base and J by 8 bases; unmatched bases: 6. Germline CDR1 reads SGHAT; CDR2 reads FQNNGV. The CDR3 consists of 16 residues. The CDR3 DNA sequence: TGTGCCAGCAGCTTAGCCTACAGGGGGCGGGATTCACCCCTCCACTTT. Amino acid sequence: CASSLAYRGRDSPLHF.

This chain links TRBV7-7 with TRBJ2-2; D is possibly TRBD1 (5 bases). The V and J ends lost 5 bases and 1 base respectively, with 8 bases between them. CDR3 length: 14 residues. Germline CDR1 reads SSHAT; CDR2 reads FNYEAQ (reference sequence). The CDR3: CASSPGQNTGELFF. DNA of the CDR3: TGTGCCAGCAGCCCCGGACAGAACACCGGGGAGCTGTTTTTT.

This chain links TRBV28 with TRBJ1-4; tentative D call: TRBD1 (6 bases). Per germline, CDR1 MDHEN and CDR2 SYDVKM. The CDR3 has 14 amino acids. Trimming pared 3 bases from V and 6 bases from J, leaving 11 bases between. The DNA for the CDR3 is TGTGCCAGCAGTTTGATGGGGGCCTATGAAAAACTGTTTTTT. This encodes CASSLMGAYEKLFF.

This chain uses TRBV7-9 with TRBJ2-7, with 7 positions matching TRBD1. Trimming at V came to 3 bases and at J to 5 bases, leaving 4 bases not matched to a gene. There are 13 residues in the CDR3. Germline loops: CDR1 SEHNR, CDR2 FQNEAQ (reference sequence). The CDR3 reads CASSLGTVNEQYF. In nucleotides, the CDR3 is TGTGCCAGCAGCTTGGGGACAGTGAACGAGCAGTACTTC.

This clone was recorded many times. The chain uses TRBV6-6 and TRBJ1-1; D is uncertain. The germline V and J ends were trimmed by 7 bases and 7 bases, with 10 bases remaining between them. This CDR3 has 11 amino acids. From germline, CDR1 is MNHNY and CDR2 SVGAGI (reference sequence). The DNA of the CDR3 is TGTGCCAGCACCACCACAAGTGAAGCTTTCTTT. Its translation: CASTTTSEAFF.

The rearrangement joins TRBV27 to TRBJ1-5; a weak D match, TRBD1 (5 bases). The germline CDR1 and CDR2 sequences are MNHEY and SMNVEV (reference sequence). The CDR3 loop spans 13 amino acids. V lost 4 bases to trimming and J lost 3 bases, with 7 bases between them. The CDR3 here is CASSYGTNQPQHF. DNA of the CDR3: TGTGCCAGCAGTTACGGGACCAATCAGCCCCAGCATTTT.

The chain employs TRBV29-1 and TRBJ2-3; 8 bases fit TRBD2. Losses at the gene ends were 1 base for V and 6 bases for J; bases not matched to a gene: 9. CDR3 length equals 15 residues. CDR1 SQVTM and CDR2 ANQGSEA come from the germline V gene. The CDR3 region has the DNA TGCAGCGTTGAAGGGACTAGCCGGGGGCTGGATACGCAGTATTTT. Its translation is CSVEGTSRGLDTQYF.

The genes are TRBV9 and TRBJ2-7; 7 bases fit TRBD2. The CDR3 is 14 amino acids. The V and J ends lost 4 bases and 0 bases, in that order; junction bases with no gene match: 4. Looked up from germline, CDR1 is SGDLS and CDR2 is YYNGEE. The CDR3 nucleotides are TGTGCCAGCAGCACCGGGGGGAGCTCCTACGAGCAGTACTTC. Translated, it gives CASSTGGSSYEQYF.

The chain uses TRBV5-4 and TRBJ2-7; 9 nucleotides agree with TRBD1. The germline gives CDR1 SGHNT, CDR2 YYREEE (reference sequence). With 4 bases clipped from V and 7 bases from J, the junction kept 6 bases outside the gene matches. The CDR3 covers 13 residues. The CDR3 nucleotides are TGTGCCAGCAGCCCGGGACAGGGCAGGGAGCAGTACTTC. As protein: CASSPGQGREQYF.

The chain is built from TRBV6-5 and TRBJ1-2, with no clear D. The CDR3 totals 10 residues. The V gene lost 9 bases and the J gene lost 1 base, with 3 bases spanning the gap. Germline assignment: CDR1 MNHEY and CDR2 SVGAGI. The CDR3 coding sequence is TGTGCCAGTCTTAACTATGGCTACACCTTC. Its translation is CASLNYGYTF.